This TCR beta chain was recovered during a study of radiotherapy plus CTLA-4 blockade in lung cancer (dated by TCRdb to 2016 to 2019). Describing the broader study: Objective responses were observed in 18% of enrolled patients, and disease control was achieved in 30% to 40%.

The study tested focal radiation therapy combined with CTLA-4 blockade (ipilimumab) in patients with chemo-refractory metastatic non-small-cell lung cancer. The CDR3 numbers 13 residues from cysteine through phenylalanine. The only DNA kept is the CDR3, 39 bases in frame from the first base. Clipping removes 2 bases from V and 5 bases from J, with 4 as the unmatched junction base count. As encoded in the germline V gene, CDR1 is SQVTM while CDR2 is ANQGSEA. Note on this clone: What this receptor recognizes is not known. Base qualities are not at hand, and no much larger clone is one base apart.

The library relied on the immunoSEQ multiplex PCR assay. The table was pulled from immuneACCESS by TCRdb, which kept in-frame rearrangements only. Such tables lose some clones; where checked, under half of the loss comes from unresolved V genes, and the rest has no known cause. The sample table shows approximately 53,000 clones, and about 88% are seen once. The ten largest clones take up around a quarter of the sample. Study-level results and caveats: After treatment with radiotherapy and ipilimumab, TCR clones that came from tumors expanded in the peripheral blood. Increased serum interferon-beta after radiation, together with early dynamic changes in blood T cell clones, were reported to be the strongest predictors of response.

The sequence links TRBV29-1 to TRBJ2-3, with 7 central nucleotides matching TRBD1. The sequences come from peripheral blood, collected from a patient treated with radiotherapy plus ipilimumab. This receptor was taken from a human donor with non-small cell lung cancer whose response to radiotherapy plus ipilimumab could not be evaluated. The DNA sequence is TGCAGCGTTGAAAAGGGGGCCGAAGATACGCAGTATTTT. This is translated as CSVEKGAEDTQYF.